The 14 T cell receptor beta chains given below trace back to one sample, sequenced in a study of glioma-infiltrating T cells. The iRepertoire nested amplicon-rescue multiplex PCR amplified TCR alpha and beta CDR3s from RNA. TCRdb reprocessed the multiplex PCR reads with MiXCR, giving one entry per CDR3 protein. The sample gives 300,000 to 400,000 distinct CDR3 sequences, about two fifths of which show up once; 9.5% to 15% is in the top ten. Material for sequencing was glioma tissue, nonneoplastic brain tissue, or PBMCs (not recorded which). All receptors come from a human donor with low-grade glioma or glioblastoma, undergoing nonglioma brain surgery, or in good health (not recorded which).

This chain links TRBV18 with TRBJ1-5; D unclear. The CDR3 has 14 amino acids. The V end lost 3 bases, the J end lost 6 bases, and 12 bases lay between the germline ends. From germline, CDR1 is KGHSH and CDR2 LQKENI. The CDR3 spells CASSPSSASQPQHF. The CDR3 DNA follows: TGTGCCAGCTCACCCTCCTCGGCTAGTCAGCCCCAGCATTTT.

This clonotype occurred a few times. V gene TRBV6-1 combines with J gene TRBJ2-3, with D perhaps being TRBD1 or TRBD2 (6 bases each). CDR3 length: 16 amino acids. In germline, CDR1 is MNHNS, CDR2 SASEGT. Trimming left V 5 bases short and J 4 bases short, with 19 bases between. Here the CDR3 reads CASSRGDHAGPDTQYF. The CDR3, as DNA: TGTGCCAGCAGTAGGGGGGACCACGCTGGGCCAGATACGCAGTATTTT.

The CDR3 is CSASPLAGGPIGNEQYF. CDR3 nucleotides: TGCAGTGCTAGCCCACTAGCGGGAGGGCCTATTGGAAATGAGCAGTACTTC. The rearrangement links TRBV20-1 to TRBJ2-7; TRBD2 aligns across 13 bases. Unmatched junction bases numbered 15, after V lost 3 bases and J lost 7 bases. The CDR3 loop spans 17 amino acids. Looked up from germline, CDR1 is DFQATT and CDR2 is SNEGSKA (reference sequence).

The chain employs TRBV7-3 and TRBJ2-5; maybe TRBD2 (5 bases). V dropped 5 bases and J dropped 7 bases, with 11 bases sitting between them. The CDR3 length is 12 residues. Germline V lookup: CDR1 SGHTA, CDR2 FQGTGA. CDR3 sequence: CASSDYLGTQYF. DNA of the CDR3: TGTGCCAGCAGCGACTACCTGGGGACCCAGTACTTC.

A note on this clonotype: The conserved phenylalanine or tryptophan is not found at the CDR3 terminus, so this likely reflects a read error. The chain has TRBV4-2 and TRBJ1-1, with TRBD1 identical over 7 bases. The germline V gene encodes CDR1 LGHNA and CDR2 YNFKEQ. V shed 7 bases, J shed 5 bases, and the junction held 10 bases outside the gene matches. This CDR3 comprises 14 residues. As DNA, the CDR3 is TGTGCCAGCACCGGGACAGCTTTAGAAACTGAAGCTTTCCTT. This sequence encodes CASTGTALETEAFL.

This chain joins TRBV28 and TRBJ1-2; D uncertain. Trimming took 8 bases from V and 5 from J, leaving 15 bases between them. The CDR3 is made up of 13 amino acids. The V gene's germline CDR1 is MDHEN and CDR2 SYDVKM. This chain's CDR3 is CASDHPSDYGYTF. DNA of the CDR3: TGTGCCAGCGACCACCCCTCTGATTATGGCTACACCTTC.

This clonotype was seen many times. The chain combines TRBV6-1 with TRBJ2-5; possibly TRBD2 for D (6 bases). Germline loops: CDR1 MNHNS, CDR2 SASEGT. CDR3 size: 13 residues. V shed 6 bases and J shed 1 base, with 9 bases lying between them. CDR3 nucleotide sequence: TGTGCCAGCAGCCGGGGGTCCCAAGAGACCCAGTACTTC. Its translation: CASSRGSQETQYF.

This clonotype was seen at least ten times. The chain employs TRBV5-1 and TRBJ2-5, with 7 bases aligning to TRBD1. The germline V gene has CDR1 SGHRS and CDR2 YFSETQ. Germline trimming cut 1 base from V and 3 bases from J; bases unmatched to any gene: 3. The CDR3 length is 14 residues. The CDR3 coding sequence is TGCGCCAGCAGCTTGAGGGGGCCAAAAGAGACCCAGTACTTC. This gives the protein CASSLRGPKETQYF.

This clonotype has a count of ten or more. The chain is built from TRBV27 and TRBJ2-1; no clear D gene. Germline assignment: CDR1 MNHEY and CDR2 SMNVEV (reference sequence). This CDR3 is built from 15 residues. V was pared by 5 bases and J by 4 bases, with 15 bases between. The chain's CDR3 is CASSQGRVPYNEQFF. As DNA, the CDR3 is TGTGCCAGCAGTCAAGGACGGGTCCCGTACAATGAGCAGTTCTTC.

As to this clonotype: The junction shows a germline mismatch at one end, possibly a read error. The chain is built from TRBV2 and TRBJ2-3; maybe TRBD2 (5 bases). CDR1 SNHLY and CDR2 FYNNEI come from the germline V gene. CDR3 length equals 14 residues. The CDR3 loop reads CASRLLVTTDTKYF. The CDR3 nucleotides read TGTGCCAGCAGATTACTAGTTACGACGGATACGAAGTATTTT. The variable domain in full, with the rest retrieved from reference TRBV2 and TRBJ2-3, is EPEVTQTPSHQVTQMGQEVILRCVPISNHLYFYWYRQILGQKVEFLVSFYNNEISEKSEIFDDQFSVERPDGSNFTLKIRSTKLEDSAMYFCASRLLVTTDTKYFGPGTRLTVL.

V gene TRBV7-2 combines with J gene TRBJ2-5, with D possibly being TRBD2 (6 bases). Trimming pared 5 bases from V and 5 bases from J, leaving 15 bases between. The CDR3 covers 14 residues. CDR1 SGHTA and CDR2 FQGNSA come from the germline V gene. The CDR3 here is CASSHRESLETQYF. CDR3 DNA: TGTGCCAGCAGCCACCGGGAGAGTCTGGAGACCCAGTACTTC.

This clonotype was observed once. A much larger clone lies a single base off, so this may be a read error. The chain combines TRBV25-1 with TRBJ2-5, with TRBD2 matching 8 bases. Germline V lookup: CDR1 MGHDK, CDR2 SYGVNS. This CDR3 comprises 16 residues. CDR3 sequence reads: CASSESPAGDQETQHF. CDR3 sequence (DNA): TGTGCCAGCAGTGAATCCCCAGCGGGAGACCAAGAGACCCAGCACTTC.

The chain recombines TRBV6-1 with TRBJ2-5; D is possibly TRBD1 (5 bases). Germline CDR1 reads MNHNS; CDR2 reads SASEGT. The V and J ends lost 10 bases and 4 bases respectively, with 16 bases between them. The CDR3 is made up of 13 amino acids. The CDR3 region has the DNA TGTGCCACGACGAGACAGACACCAGAGACCCAGTACTTC. Its protein product is CATTRQTPETQYF.

With regard to this clonotype: This clone may be a read error of a much larger clone one base away. This sequence joins TRBV27 and TRBJ2-7; 7 bases align to TRBD2. The V gene's germline CDR1 is MNHEY and CDR2 SMNVEV (reference sequence). J was trimmed by 2 bases and V by 5 bases; bases with no gene match: 15. This CDR3 has 17 residues. The CDR3 region is CASSPGLPGVGPYEQYF. In DNA, the CDR3 is TGTGCCAGCAGTCCGGGACTACCGGGAGTTGGGCCCTACGAGCAGTACTTC.